This TCR beta chain was found in a study of T cells in Graves' hyperthyroidism and ophthalmopathy. Overall study context: Blood from the periphery was taken at initial diagnosis, before any treatment. Overall study findings and caveats: In the analysis, a 13 V-J model separated ophthalmopathy from stable hyperthyroidism. Among clonotypes expanded in thyroid above 0.001, most were also found in blood.

PBMCs were derived from 7.5 to 10 ml fresh peripheral blood. Germline loops: CDR1 SGHDT, CDR2 YYEEEE. V lost 0 bases and J 5 bases, leaving 6 bases between the germline ends. The CDR3 totals 12 residues. This clonotype was recorded many times. What it recognizes is unknown. The CDR3 regions of TCR beta were amplified from RNA transcripts. TCR CDR3 underwent first-round RT-PCR with the HTBI primer set. TCRdb passed the multiplex PCR reads through MiXCR, listing each CDR3 protein once. The table lists 400,000 or so distinct CDR3 sequences, 13% to 15% of them singletons. Material for sequencing was blood. The clonotype comes from a woman aged 25 to 45 with Graves' ophthalmopathy. The V gene is TRBV5-6, the J gene TRBJ2-7; D is uncertain. The CDR3 spells CASSLVPHEQYF. As DNA, the CDR3 is TGTGCCAGCAGCTTGGTTCCACACGAGCAGTACTTC.